Shown below are 14 T cell receptor beta chains from a single sample sequenced in a study of T cell responses to AZD1222 COVID-19 vaccine. The table came from immunoSEQ multiplex PCR; TCRdb's copy has only in-frame clones and leaves some out. The data contain around 130,000 clones, about 90% of them singletons. The specimen was peripheral blood, collected on day 0 of AZD1222 vaccination. These receptors were collected from an adult in good health.

This chain connects TRBV18 to TRBJ2-7; TRBD2 agrees at 13 bases. Germline V lookup: CDR1 KGHSH, CDR2 LQKENI. The CDR3 is 17 residues long. The junction had 8 bases not matched to a gene; V was cut back by 0 bases and J by 6 bases. CDR3 DNA sequence: TGTGCCAGCTCACCACCGACACTAGCGGGAGGGCCCAGCGAGCAGTACTTC. It specifies CASSPPTLAGGPSEQYF.

J is TRBJ2-1 and V is TRBV15, with 7 bases lining up with TRBD2. Germline assignment: CDR1 LNHNV and CDR2 YYDKDF (reference sequence). Trimming took 1 base from V and 7 from J; bases not matched to a gene: 4. The CDR3 is 14 amino acids. CDR3 DNA: TGTGCCACCAGCAGAGGACTAGCAGCTAATGAGCAGTTCTTC. Its protein product is CATSRGLAANEQFF.

The rearrangement joins TRBV29-1 to TRBJ2-7; D may match TRBD1 or TRBD2 (5 bases each). The CDR3 covers 13 residues. Deletions cut 4 bases from V and 2 bases from J, with 12 bases between. Per the germline V gene, CDR1 is SQVTM and CDR2 is ANQGSEA. CDR3 residues: CSVVGTGTYEQYF. The CDR3 DNA reads TGCAGCGTTGTAGGGACGGGTACCTACGAGCAGTACTTC.

The chain is built from TRBV5-1 and TRBJ2-7; D may be TRBD2 (5 bases). The ends were cut back, 2 bases at V and 5 bases at J, with 14 bases in the middle. The CDR3 spans 14 residues. Germline V gene sequence: CDR1 SGHRS, CDR2 YFSETQ. DNA of the CDR3: TGCGCCAGCAGCTTTGGTGGGAGTTTCGACGAGCAGTACTTC. The encoded protein is CASSFGGSFDEQYF.

CDR3 nucleotides: TGTGCCAGCAAAAAGGAGGGGGCGTACAATGAGCAGTTCTTC. Amino acids: CASKKEGAYNEQFF. This chain connects TRBV2 to TRBJ2-1, with D possibly TRBD1 on 7 matching bases. Trimming stripped 7 bases from V and 4 bases from J, with 14 bases between. CDR1 is SNHLY and CDR2 is FYNNEI in the germline V gene. The CDR3 is made up of 14 amino acids.

The CDR3 loop reads CASSLHHTGEWGQPQHF. The CDR3 nucleotides are TGTGCCAGCAGCTTGCATCACACAGGGGAATGGGGGCAGCCCCAGCATTTT. The rearrangement uses TRBV5-6 and TRBJ1-5, with 7 bases that match TRBD1. Trimming cost V 1 base and J 7 bases; bases outside gene matches: 14. The CDR3 length is 17 residues. Looked up from germline, CDR1 is SGHDT and CDR2 is YYEEEE.

The V and J genes are TRBV9 and TRBJ2-5, with TRBD1 identical over 10 bases. The J segment lost 3 bases and the V segment lost 3 bases, leaving 5 bases of the junction unmatched. The CDR3 loop spans 15 amino acids. CDR1 is SGDLS and CDR2 is YYNGEE in the germline V gene. CDR3 protein: CASSARQGAEETQYF. The CDR3 DNA is TGTGCCAGCAGCGCCCGACAGGGGGCGGAAGAGACCCAGTACTTC.

The gene calls are TRBV28 and TRBJ1-5, with D hard to call. V was pared by 5 bases and J by 0 bases, with 11 bases between. CDR3 size: 15 residues. Germline V gene lookup returns CDR1 MDHEN and CDR2 SYDVKM. Here the CDR3 reads CASSTSEYSNQPQHF. The CDR3 DNA reads as TGTGCCAGCAGTACGAGTGAGTATAGCAATCAGCCCCAGCATTTT.

The chain recombines TRBV12-3 or TRBV12-4 with TRBJ2-1, with D maybe TRBD1 (5 bases). CDR3 size: 12 residues. Trimming removed 6 bases from V and 7 bases from J, with 10 bases in between. The CDR3 nucleotides are TGTGCCAGCAGGCCCAGGGCTAATGAGCAGTTCTTC. As protein: CASRPRANEQFF.

The chain has TRBV27 and TRBJ1-5; 7 positions match TRBD1. Trimming cost V 0 bases and J 4 bases; bases outside gene matches: 3. Germline lookup yields CDR1 MNHEY and CDR2 SMNVEV (reference sequence). The CDR3 sequence is 15 residues long. The CDR3 DNA reads as TGTGCCAGCAGTTTATCGGGACAGAGTAATCAGCCCCAGCATTTT. Amino acids: CASSLSGQSNQPQHF.

This rearrangement joins TRBV5-1 to TRBJ1-2; no reliable D call. Trimming pared 7 bases from V and 1 base from J, leaving 14 bases between. The CDR3 is made up of 14 amino acids. Germline assignment: CDR1 SGHRS and CDR2 YFSETQ. CDR3 DNA sequence: TGCGCCAGCGGAGAGATAGGGAATAACTATGGCTACACCTTC. This encodes CASGEIGNNYGYTF.

This chain joins TRBV21-1 and TRBJ1-3. TRBV21-1 corresponds to a pseudogene. CDR3 length: 16 residues. The CDR3 bases are TGTGCCAGCAGCAAAGCGCGGGCACTCTCTGGAAACACCATATATTTT. It translates to CASSKARALSGNTIYF.

V is TRBV30 and J is TRBJ1-1; unclear D gene. CDR3 length: 13 residues. The V end lost 4 bases, the J end lost 2 bases, and 11 bases lay between the germline ends. Per the germline V gene, CDR1 is GTSNPN and CDR2 is SVGIG (reference sequence). CDR3 loop: CAWKSTRNTEAFF. CDR3 nucleotide sequence: TGTGCCTGGAAGTCCACGCGAAACACTGAAGCTTTCTTT.

In DNA form, the CDR3 reads TGTGCCAGCTCAGGGGGCGCGTCTCAGCCCCAGCATTTT. This sequence encodes CASSGGASQPQHF. This chain connects TRBV7-9 to TRBJ1-5, with TRBD1 matching 8 bases. The germline gives CDR1 SEHNR, CDR2 FQNEAQ (reference sequence). The V segment lost 8 bases and the J segment 6 bases; nucleotides outside the gene matches: 6. The CDR3 sequence is 13 residues long.